These 7 T cell receptor beta chains share one sample of origin, sequenced in a study of blood T cell repertoires in COVID-19. Produced via immunoSEQ multiplex PCR; TCRdb's table is partial and in-frame only. The sample yields roughly 500,000 clones, approximately 89% seen once. Specimen: peripheral blood. The receptor set was obtained from a man younger than 30 with COVID-19, enrolled during active disease.

This clone was detected only a few times. A read error may produce the germline difference seen at one junction end. The chain recombines TRBV19 with TRBJ2-2; D perhaps matches TRBD2 (5 bases). The CDR3 extends over 15 amino acids. Germline assignment: CDR1 LNHDA and CDR2 SQIVND (reference sequence). The CDR3 sequence: CASSIDSGNPGELFF. The CDR3 DNA follows: TGTGCCAGTAGTATAGATTCCGGGAACCCCGGGGAGCTGTTTTTT. Variable domain in full (rest from reference TRBV19 and TRBJ2-2): DGGITQSPKYLFRKEGQNVTLSCEQNLNHDAMYWYRQDPGQGLRLIYYSQIVNDFQKGDIAEGYSVSREKKESFPLTVTSAQKNPTAFYLCASSIDSGNPGELFFGEGSRLTVL.

The rearrangement uses TRBV10-3 and TRBJ1-2; 7 bases align to TRBD1. The V segment lost 2 bases and the J segment 4 bases; nucleotides outside the gene matches: 4. This CDR3 has 14 residues. The germline V gene has CDR1 ENHRY and CDR2 SYGVKD. The CDR3 DNA follows: TGTGCCATCAGTGAGCCGGGACAGCTCTATGGCTACACCTTC. It encodes CAISEPGQLYGYTF.

The gene calls are TRBV6-4 and TRBJ2-1; TRBD2 might be the D (6 bases). This CDR3 region has 14 residues. Germline values: CDR1 MRHNA, CDR2 SNTAGT. Trimming left V 4 bases short and J 6 bases short, with 13 bases between. In nucleotides, the CDR3 is TGTGCCAGCAGTGTATACGGGGAGGTCAATGAGCAGTTCTTC. Protein product: CASSVYGEVNEQFF.

The rearrangement links TRBV7-9 to TRBJ2-1, with TRBD2 matching over 7 bases. The CDR3 loop spans 17 amino acids. Per the germline V gene, CDR1 is SEHNR and CDR2 is FQNEAQ (reference sequence). With V trimmed by 7 bases and J by 4 bases, 16 bases remained unmatched. CDR3 DNA sequence: TGTGCCAGCACCTATCTTGCTAGGGGAGGGCCATACAATGAGCAGTTCTTC. This encodes CASTYLARGGPYNEQFF.

In DNA, the CDR3 is TGTGCCAGCAGCGCGACAGGGAATAGGTACGAGCAGTACTTC. The encoded protein is CASSATGNRYEQYF. V gene TRBV11-2 combines with J gene TRBJ2-7; TRBD1 agrees at 7 bases. The CDR3 contains 14 residues. After removal of 5 bases from V and 4 bases from J, the junction contained 8 bases not matched to a gene. In germline, CDR1 is SGHAT, CDR2 FQNNGV.

This chain connects TRBV19 to TRBJ2-3; TRBD1 might be the D (6 bases). Germline V gene data show CDR1 as LNHDA and CDR2 as SQIVND (reference sequence). The CDR3 runs 13 residues. V shed 5 bases and J shed 5 bases, with 11 bases lying between them. The CDR3 nucleotides read TGTGCCAGTAGTCCACAGGGCGTAGATACGCAGTATTTT. As protein: CASSPQGVDTQYF.

The rearrangement uses TRBV14 and TRBJ2-5; 7 bases are shared with TRBD1. Unmatched junction bases numbered 7, after V lost 0 bases and J lost 0 bases. This CDR3 region has 17 residues. The germline CDR1 and CDR2 sequences are SGHDN and FVKESK. The CDR3 DNA follows: TGTGCCAGCAGCCAAGAAGGCCCCAGGGGGTACCAAGAGACCCAGTACTTC. Translating it yields CASSQEGPRGYQETQYF.